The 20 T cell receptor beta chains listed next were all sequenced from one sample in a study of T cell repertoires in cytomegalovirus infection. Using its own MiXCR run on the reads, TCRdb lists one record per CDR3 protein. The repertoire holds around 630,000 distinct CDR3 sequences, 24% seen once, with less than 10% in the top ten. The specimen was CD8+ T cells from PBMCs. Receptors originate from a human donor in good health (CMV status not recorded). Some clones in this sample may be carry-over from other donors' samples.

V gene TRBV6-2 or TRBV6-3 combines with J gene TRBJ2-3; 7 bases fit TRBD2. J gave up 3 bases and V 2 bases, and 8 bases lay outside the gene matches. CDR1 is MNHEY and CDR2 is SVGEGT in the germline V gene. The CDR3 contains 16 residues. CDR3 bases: TGTGCCAGCAGTTACCGTGGACTAGTCTCTACAGATACGCAGTATTTT. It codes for CASSYRGLVSTDTQYF.

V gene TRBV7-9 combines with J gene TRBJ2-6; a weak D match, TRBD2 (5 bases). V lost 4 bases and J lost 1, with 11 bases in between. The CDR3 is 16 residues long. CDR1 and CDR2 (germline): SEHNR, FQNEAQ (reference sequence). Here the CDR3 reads CASSSRGSSGANVLTF. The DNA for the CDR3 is TGTGCCAGCAGCTCCCGGGGATCTTCTGGGGCCAACGTCCTGACTTTC. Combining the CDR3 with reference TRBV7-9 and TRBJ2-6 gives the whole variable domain DTGVSQNPRHKITKRGQNVTFRCDPISEHNRLYWYRQTLGQGPEFLTYFQNEAQLEKSRLLSDRFSAERPKGSFSTLEIQRTEQGDSAMYLCASSSRGSSGANVLTFGAGSRLTVL.

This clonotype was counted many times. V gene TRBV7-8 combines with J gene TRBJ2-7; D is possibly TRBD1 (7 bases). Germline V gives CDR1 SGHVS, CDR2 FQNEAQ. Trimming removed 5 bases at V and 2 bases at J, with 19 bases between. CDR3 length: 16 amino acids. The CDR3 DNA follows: TGTGCCAGCAGCACCTGGACAGGAGGGAATACCTACGAGCAGTACGTC. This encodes CASSTWTGGNTYEQYV.

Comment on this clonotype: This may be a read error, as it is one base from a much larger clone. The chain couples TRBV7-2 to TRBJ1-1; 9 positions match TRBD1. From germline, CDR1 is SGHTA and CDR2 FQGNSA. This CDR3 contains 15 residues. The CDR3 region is CVSSETGGRNTEAFF. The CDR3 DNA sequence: TGTGTCAGCAGCGAAACAGGGGGCAGGAACACTGAAGCTTTCTTT. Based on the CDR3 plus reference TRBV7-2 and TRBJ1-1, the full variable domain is GAGVSQSPSNKVTEKGKDVELRCDPISGHTALYWYRQSLGQGLEFLIYFQGNSAPDKSGLPSDRFSAERTGGSVSTLTIQRTQQEDSAVYLCVSSETGGRNTEAFFGQGTRLTVV.

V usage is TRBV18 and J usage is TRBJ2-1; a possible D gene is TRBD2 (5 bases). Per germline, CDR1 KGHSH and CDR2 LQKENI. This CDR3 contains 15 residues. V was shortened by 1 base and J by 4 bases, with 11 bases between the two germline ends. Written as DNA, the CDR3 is TGTGCCAGCTCACCACTTAGCGCCCCTTACAATGAGCAGTTCTTC. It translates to CASSPLSAPYNEQFF. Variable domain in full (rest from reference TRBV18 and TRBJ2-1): NAGVMQNPRHLVRRRGQEARLRCSPMKGHSHVYWYRQLPEEGLKFMVYLQKENIIDESGMPKERFSAEFPKEGPSILRIQQVVRGDSAAYFCASSPLSAPYNEQFFGPGTRLTVL.

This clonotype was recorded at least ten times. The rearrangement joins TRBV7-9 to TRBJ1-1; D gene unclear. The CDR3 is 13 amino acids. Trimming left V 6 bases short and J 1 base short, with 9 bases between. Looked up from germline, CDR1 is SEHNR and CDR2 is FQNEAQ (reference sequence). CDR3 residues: CASRHTANTEAFF. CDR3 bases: TGTGCCAGCAGACACACAGCGAACACTGAAGCTTTCTTT.

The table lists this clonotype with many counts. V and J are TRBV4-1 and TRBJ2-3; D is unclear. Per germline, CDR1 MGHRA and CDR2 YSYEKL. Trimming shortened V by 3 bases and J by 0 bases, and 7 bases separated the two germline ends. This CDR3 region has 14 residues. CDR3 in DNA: TGCGCCAGCAGCCAGCCCGGGAGCACAGATACGCAGTATTTT. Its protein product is CASSQPGSTDTQYF.

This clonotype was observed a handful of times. CDR3 amino acids: CSVESAGAYNEQFF. CDR3 DNA: TGCAGCGTTGAGTCAGCGGGAGCTTACAATGAGCAGTTCTTC. The V and J genes are TRBV29-1 and TRBJ2-1, with TRBD2 identical over 8 bases. CDR1 SQVTM and CDR2 ANQGSEA come from the germline V gene. V trimming: 3 bases; J trimming: 4 bases; junction bases outside the gene matches: 5. The CDR3 spans 14 residues.

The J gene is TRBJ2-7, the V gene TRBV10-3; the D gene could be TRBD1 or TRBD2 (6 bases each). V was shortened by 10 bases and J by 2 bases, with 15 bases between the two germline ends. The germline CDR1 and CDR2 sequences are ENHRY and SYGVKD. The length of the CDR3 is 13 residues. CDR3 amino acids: CATGGAGAYEQYF. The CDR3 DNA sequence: TGTGCCACAGGAGGGGCAGGGGCCTACGAGCAGTACTTC.

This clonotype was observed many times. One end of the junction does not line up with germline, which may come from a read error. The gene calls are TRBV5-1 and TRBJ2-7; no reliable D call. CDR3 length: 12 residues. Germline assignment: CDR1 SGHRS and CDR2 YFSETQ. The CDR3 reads CASSLETYEQYF. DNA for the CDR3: TGTGCCAGCAGCTTAGAAACCTACGAGCAGTACTTC.

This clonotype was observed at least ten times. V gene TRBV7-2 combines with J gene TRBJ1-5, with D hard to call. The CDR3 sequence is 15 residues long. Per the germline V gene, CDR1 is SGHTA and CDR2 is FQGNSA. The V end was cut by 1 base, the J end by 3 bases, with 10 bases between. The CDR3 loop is CASSLVEITNQPQHF. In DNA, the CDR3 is TGTGCCAGCAGCTTAGTGGAAATAACCAATCAGCCCCAGCATTTT.

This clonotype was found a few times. CDR3 in amino acids: CSARKRGIAYEQYV. The DNA for the CDR3 is TGCAGTGCTAGAAAGCGGGGGATTGCCTACGAGCAGTACGTC. This chain uses TRBV20-1 with TRBJ2-7; 8 bases fit TRBD2. Germline V CDR1 and CDR2: DFQATT, SNEGSKA (reference sequence). CDR3 length: 14 amino acids. V lost 2 bases to trimming and J lost 2 bases; unmatched junction nucleotides: 5.

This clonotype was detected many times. Here the CDR3 reads CASSYRDGVGNQPQHF. In DNA form, the CDR3 reads TGTGCCAGCAGTTACAGGGACGGGGTTGGCAATCAGCCCCAGCATTTT. The chain recombines TRBV6-6 with TRBJ1-5; maybe TRBD1 (5 bases). CDR1 is MNHNY and CDR2 is SVGAGI in the germline V gene (reference sequence). Trimming cost V 2 bases and J 2 bases, with 13 bases left between them. This CDR3 contains 16 residues.

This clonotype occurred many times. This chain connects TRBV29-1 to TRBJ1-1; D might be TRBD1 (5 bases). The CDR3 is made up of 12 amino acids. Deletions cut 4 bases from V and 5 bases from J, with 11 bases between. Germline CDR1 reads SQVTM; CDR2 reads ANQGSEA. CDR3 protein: CSVGQGGTEAFF. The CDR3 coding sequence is TGCAGCGTTGGTCAGGGCGGGACTGAAGCTTTCTTT.

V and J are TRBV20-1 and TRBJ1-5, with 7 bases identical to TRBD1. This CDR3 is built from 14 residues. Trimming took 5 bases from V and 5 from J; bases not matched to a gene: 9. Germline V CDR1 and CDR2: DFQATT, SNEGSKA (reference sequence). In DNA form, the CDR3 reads TGCAGTGCTGCGCCGGGACAGACGGATCAGCCCCAGCATTTT. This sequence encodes CSAAPGQTDQPQHF.

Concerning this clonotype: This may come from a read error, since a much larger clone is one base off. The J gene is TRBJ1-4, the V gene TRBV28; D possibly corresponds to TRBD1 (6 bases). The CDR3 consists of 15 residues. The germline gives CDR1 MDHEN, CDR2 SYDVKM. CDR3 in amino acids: CASSLAGAPNEILFF. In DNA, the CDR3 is TGTGCCAGCAGTTTGGCAGGGGCACCTAATGAAATACTGTTTTTT.

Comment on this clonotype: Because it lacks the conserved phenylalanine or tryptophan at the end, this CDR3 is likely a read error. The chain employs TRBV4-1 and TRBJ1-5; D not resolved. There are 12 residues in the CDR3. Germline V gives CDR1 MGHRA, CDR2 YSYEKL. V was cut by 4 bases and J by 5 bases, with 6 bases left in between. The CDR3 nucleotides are TGCGCCAGCAGCCTTGGGGATCAGCCCCAGCATTCT. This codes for CASSLGDQPQHS.

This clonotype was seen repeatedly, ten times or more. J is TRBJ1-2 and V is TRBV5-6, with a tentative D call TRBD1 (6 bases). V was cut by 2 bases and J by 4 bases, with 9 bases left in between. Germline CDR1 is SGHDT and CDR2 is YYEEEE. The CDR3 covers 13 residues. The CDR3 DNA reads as TGTGCCAGCAGCTTACAGGGAACCTATGGCTACACCTTC. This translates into CASSLQGTYGYTF.

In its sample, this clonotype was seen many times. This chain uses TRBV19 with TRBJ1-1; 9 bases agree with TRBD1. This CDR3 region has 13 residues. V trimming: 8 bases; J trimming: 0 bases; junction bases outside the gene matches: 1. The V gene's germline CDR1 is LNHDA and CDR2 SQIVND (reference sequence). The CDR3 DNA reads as TGTGCCAGTCGGGACAGGGTGAACACTGAAGCTTTCTTT. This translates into CASRDRVNTEAFF.

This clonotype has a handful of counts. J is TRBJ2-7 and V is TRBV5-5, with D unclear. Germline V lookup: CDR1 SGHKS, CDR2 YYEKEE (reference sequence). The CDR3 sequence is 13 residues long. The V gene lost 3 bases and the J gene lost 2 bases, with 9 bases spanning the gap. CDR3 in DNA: TGTGCCAGCAGCTCGCCCCTGACCTACGAGCAGTACTTC. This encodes CASSSPLTYEQYF.